Reported below is one T cell receptor (beta chain). The source of the sample is a study of blood T cell repertoires in COVID-19. Overall study: Acute and convalescent COVID-19 specimens originated in the United States, Italy and Spain. Nucleic acid was either cDNA or gDNA, and it came from T cells, B-cell-depleted T cells, or PBMCs.

The CDR3 runs to 15 residues. The germline V and J ends were trimmed by 3 bases and 0 bases, with 10 bases remaining between them. Germline-derived CDR1 and CDR2 are SGHRS and YFSETQ. Study processing details: The assay estimated nucleated cells by amplifying reference gene primers. Sequencing was performed with immunoSEQ multiplex PCR; in TCRdb, only in-frame clones are kept and a portion is missing. That table gives V, J and clone size, and the DNA gave D and trimming. The data contain roughly 41,000 clones, 80% to 90% of them seen just once; the ten biggest clones take up 15% to 19%. The J gene is TRBJ2-1, the V gene TRBV5-1; D is unclear. Sequencing used peripheral blood. The clonotype comes from a human donor in a cohort sampled during active COVID-19. The donor label of this sample is uncertain. CDR3 bases: TGCGCCAGCAGCTCGACTGCTGGCTCCTACAATGAGCAGTTCTTC. As protein: CASSSTAGSYNEQFF.